These 7 T cell receptor beta chains were sequenced from one sample in a study of Ad26.COV2.S vaccination and SARS-CoV-2 variants. Treatment defined: about 20 received Ad26.COV2.S at low or high dose, single or two shots; a few received placebo; per-sample allocation not given. Day 63 following the first vaccine or placebo injection was when the samples were taken. The data were produced by immunoSEQ multiplex PCR, yet TCRdb's version contains in-frame clones alone and is incomplete. The sample records hundreds of thousands of clones, 80% to 90% being singletons. The source material was peripheral blood, sampled in a trial of Ad26.COV2.S vaccine versus placebo. The receptors stem from a person aged 18 to 65 who received the Ad26.COV2.S COVID-19 vaccine or a placebo.

This clone was observed a single time. The chain couples TRBV6-5 to TRBJ1-5; TRBD1 might be the D (6 bases). CDR1 and CDR2 (germline): MNHEY, SVGAGI. The V gene lost 8 bases and the J gene lost 0 bases, with 14 bases spanning the gap. CDR3 size: 15 residues. The CDR3 nucleotides read TGTGCCAGCGCTCAGGGGCTTTATAGCAATCAGCCCCAGCATTTT. Its translation is CASAQGLYSNQPQHF.

This chain joins TRBV3-1 (or the pseudogene TRBV3-2) and TRBJ2-7; weak D call: TRBD1 (6 bases). The CDR3 sequence is 15 residues long. Germline values: CDR1 LGHDT, CDR2 YNNKEL (reference sequence). V was pared by 0 bases and J by 1 base, with 10 bases between. The CDR3 nucleotides read TGTGCCAGCAGCCAAGATGGGACACGTTCCTACGAGCAGTACTTC. Protein sequence: CASSQDGTRSYEQYF.

This clone has only one observation. J is TRBJ2-5 and V is TRBV5-4; D remains unclear. Per germline, CDR1 SGHNT and CDR2 YYREEE (reference sequence). V lost 4 bases and J 3 bases, leaving 10 bases between the germline ends. The CDR3 is 13 residues long. DNA of the CDR3: TGTGCCAGCAGCCTCCCGTGGGAAGAGACCCAGTACTTC. This translates into CASSLPWEETQYF.

The CDR3 sequence is CAWTGRVNYGYTF. In DNA form, the CDR3 reads TGTGCCTGGACGGGTAGGGTTAACTATGGCTACACCTTC. The chain joins TRBV30 to TRBJ1-2; D is ambiguous. Trimming pared 4 bases from V and 1 base from J, leaving 10 bases between. CDR1 and CDR2 (germline): GTSNPN, SVGIG (reference sequence). The CDR3 runs to 13 residues.

This clone was seen a handful of times. CDR3 amino acids: CASSLGGTNQPQHF. The DNA of the CDR3 is TGTGCCAGCAGCTTGGGCGGGACTAATCAGCCCCAGCATTTT. This chain uses TRBV5-4 with TRBJ1-5, with TRBD1 as a possible D gene (5 bases). Trimming cost V 0 bases and J 4 bases, with 8 bases left between them. The germline V gene encodes CDR1 SGHNT and CDR2 YYREEE (reference sequence). CDR3 size: 14 residues.

This chain connects TRBV5-6 to TRBJ1-2, with TRBD1 matching over 10 bases. In germline, CDR1 is SGHDT, CDR2 YYEEEE. The CDR3 contains 14 residues. Unmatched junction bases numbered 5, after V lost 1 base and J lost 8 bases. CDR3 DNA: TGTGCCAGCAGCTTGAGACAGGGGGCGGGCGGCTACACCTTC. Translating it yields CASSLRQGAGGYTF.

This clone appeared once. Different DNA sequences within this sample yield the same CDR3. The DNA of the CDR3 is TGTGCCAGCAGCTTAGGAAGGAATCAGCCCCAGCATTTT. It codes for CASSLGRNQPQHF. This chain joins TRBV7-2 and TRBJ1-5; D gene uncertain. The CDR3 loop spans 13 amino acids. Trimming shortened V by 1 base and J by 4 bases, and 5 bases separated the two germline ends. CDR1 and CDR2 from the germline V gene are SGHTA and FQGNSA.